The T cell receptor (beta chain) described here comes from a study of T-cell reconstitution after alpha-beta-depleted transplantation in children. The authors prepared the TCRbeta library with unique molecular identifiers. TCRdb ran MiXCR on the PCR reads and lists one entry per CDR3 protein. The data show some 490,000 distinct CDR3 sequences, approximately 12% seen once. The V and J ends lost 0 bases and 2 bases respectively, with 12 bases between them. This CDR3 spans 15 amino acids. The germline CDR1 and CDR2 sequences are SGHRS and YFSETQ. This clonotype was counted between two and nine times. Sequences were derived from PBMCs from the stem cell graft donor, sampled from the stem cell graft. This clonotype was obtained from a human donor who donated a stem cell graft to a child with combined immunodeficiency. V gene TRBV5-1 combines with J gene TRBJ2-7, with no clear D. Written as DNA, the CDR3 is TGCGCCAGCAGCTTGGGGTTTACGGGCCCCTACGAGCAGTACTTC. The encoded protein is CASSLGFTGPYEQYF.